The 3 T cell receptor beta chains listed next were all sequenced from one sample in a study of PD-1 blockade in classical Hodgkin lymphoma. Indicated time point: cycle 4 day 1 (C4D1), after 6 weeks of nivolumab. Every patient had relapsed following autologous stem cell transplantation, and cohorts differed in brentuximab vedotin exposure. Sequenced by immunoSEQ multiplex PCR; TCRdb stores in-frame clones only, minus some. The data contain 90,000 to 100,000 clones, roughly 73% of them singletons. The sequences come from peripheral blood mononuclear cells (PBMCs), collected before the fourth cycle of nivolumab. Receptors were obtained from a human donor with classical Hodgkin lymphoma.

The chain has TRBV7-8 and TRBJ2-7; 8 bases are shared with TRBD2. V lost 2 bases to trimming and J lost 6 bases; unmatched junction nucleotides: 12. The CDR3 loop spans 16 amino acids. Germline V gives CDR1 SGHVS, CDR2 FQNEAQ. The CDR3 DNA reads TGTGCCAGCAGCTTACCCAAAGCGGGAGCATCTTTCGAGCAGTACTTC. Translation gives CASSLPKAGASFEQYF.

The V call is TRBV5-8, the J call TRBJ2-2; 7 bases line up with TRBD1. CDR3 length: 14 residues. V dropped 5 bases and J dropped 1; count of bases not matched to a gene: 2. In germline, CDR1 is SGHTS, CDR2 YDEGEE. CDR3 in amino acids: CASRRTGNTGELFF. As DNA, the CDR3 is TGTGCCAGCAGAAGGACAGGGAACACCGGGGAGCTGTTTTTT.

The rearrangement links TRBV4-1 to TRBJ2-3, with a possible D match to TRBD1 (5 bases). V was shortened by 2 bases and J by 5 bases, with 17 bases between the two germline ends. CDR1 is MGHRA, CDR2 YSYEKL, per germline. CDR3 size: 16 residues. The CDR3: CASSQNNRIGKDTQYF. The CDR3 DNA follows: TGCGCCAGCAGCCAAAATAACAGGATCGGCAAAGATACGCAGTATTTT.